The 8 T cell receptor beta chains below were found in one sample sequenced in a study of cytomegalovirus exposure and HLA in healthy donors. Both 60 Vbeta primers and 13 Jbeta primers went into the PCR. Repertoires were generated with immunoSEQ multiplex PCR, while TCRdb's copy carries only in-frame clones and drops some. Of approximately 150,000 clones listed, approximately 80% are singletons. Sample: PBMCs. These receptors all come from a male donor in good health and CMV-seronegative.

This clone was detected only a few times. The J gene is TRBJ1-2, the V gene TRBV6-5; the D is unclear. The CDR3 has 15 amino acids. Trimming shortened V by 0 bases and J by 4 bases, and 12 bases separated the two germline ends. Germline CDR1 and CDR2: MNHEY and SVGAGI. Here the CDR3 reads CASSYSKEAGYGYTF. The DNA of the CDR3 is TGTGCCAGCAGTTACTCGAAGGAGGCCGGCTATGGCTACACCTTC.

This clone was observed a handful of times. The chain recombines TRBV7-6 with TRBJ1-4, with 9 bases lining up with TRBD1. Looked up from germline, CDR1 is SGHVS and CDR2 is FNYEAQ. The V and J ends lost 5 bases and 0 bases, in that order; junction bases with no gene match: 7. This CDR3 has 17 amino acids. The chain's CDR3 is CASSPRQGVSTNEKLFF. In DNA form, the CDR3 reads TGTGCCAGCAGCCCCCGACAGGGGGTGTCAACTAATGAAAAACTGTTTTTT.

V gene TRBV6-6 combines with J gene TRBJ2-7; 7 bases match TRBD2. Germline V gives CDR1 MNHNY, CDR2 SVGAGI (reference sequence). V shed 4 bases, J shed 3 bases, and the junction held 9 bases outside the gene matches. The CDR3 totals 15 residues. As DNA, the CDR3 is TGTGCCAGCAGTTCACGGACGGGGGGAATCTACGAGCAGTACTTC. Translation: CASSSRTGGIYEQYF.

The rearrangement joins TRBV29-1 to TRBJ1-1; 9 bases agree with TRBD1. The CDR3 spans 13 residues. Losses at the gene ends were 7 bases for V and 6 bases for J; bases not matched to a gene: 9. CDR1 is SQVTM, CDR2 ANQGSEA, per germline. This CDR3 reads CSGIGQGLPEAFF. The CDR3 region has the DNA TGCAGCGGAATCGGACAGGGGTTACCTGAAGCTTTCTTT.

This chain uses TRBV5-1 with TRBJ2-5; 7 positions match TRBD1. In germline, CDR1 is SGHRS, CDR2 YFSETQ. The CDR3 contains 17 residues. With 0 bases clipped from V and 6 bases from J, the junction kept 14 bases outside the gene matches. In nucleotides, the CDR3 is TGCGCCAGCAGCTTGGACGCCTGGGGACAGTCGGGAAAGACCCAGTACTTC. Protein: CASSLDAWGQSGKTQYF.

The chain recombines TRBV28 with TRBJ2-2; 8 positions agree with TRBD1. The V and J ends lost 7 bases and 6 bases, in that order; junction bases with no gene match: 13. Germline CDR1 reads MDHEN; CDR2 reads SYDVKM. This CDR3 has 16 amino acids. The CDR3 DNA is TGTGCCAGCACCAAACTACAGGGGGTCTTATCCGGGGAGCTGTTTTTT. Translation gives CASTKLQGVLSGELFF.

The table lists this clone with a count of one. The chain joins TRBV19 to TRBJ2-7; D is undetermined. Germline lookup yields CDR1 LNHDA and CDR2 SQIVND (reference sequence). The V gene lost 5 bases and the J gene lost 0 bases, with 11 bases spanning the gap. This CDR3 has 14 amino acids. The CDR3 here is CASSAAPSSYEQYF. DNA for the CDR3: TGTGCCAGTAGTGCGGCCCCGAGCTCCTACGAGCAGTACTTC.

The V call is TRBV10-3, the J call TRBJ2-3; D perhaps matches TRBD2 (6 bases). This CDR3 contains 13 residues. Germline V gene data show CDR1 as ENHRY and CDR2 as SYGVKD. The V gene lost 7 bases and the J gene lost 1 base, with 9 bases spanning the gap. The CDR3 nucleotides read TGTGCCATCAATCGCGGGGGCACAGATACGCAGTATTTT. This translates into CAINRGGTDTQYF.